Listed here are 13 T cell receptor beta chains from one sample, sequenced in a study of blood T cell repertoires in COVID-19. Profiled with immunoSEQ multiplex PCR; TCRdb holds only in-frame clones, not every one. The table includes some 57,000 clones, approximately 86% detected once. Sequenced: peripheral blood. The receptor set was obtained from a man aged 65 to 85 with acute or convalescent COVID-19.

V gene TRBV18 combines with J gene TRBJ2-7, with a possible D match to TRBD2 (5 bases). CDR3 length: 14 residues. V gave up 0 bases and J gave up 2 bases, with 8 bases separating them. Germline V lookup: CDR1 KGHSH, CDR2 LQKENI. CDR3 in DNA: TGTGCCAGCTCACCACCCAGCGGTCCCTACGAGCAGTACTTC. This encodes CASSPPSGPYEQYF.

The gene calls are TRBV12-5 and TRBJ2-7, with D maybe TRBD1 (6 bases). The CDR3 has 13 residues. Germline V lookup: CDR1 LGHNT, CDR2 FRNRAP. V gave up 6 bases and J gave up 5 bases, with 14 bases separating them. The CDR3 bases are TGTGCTAGTGGCACAGGGTCTGAAAACGAGCAGTACTTC. Amino acids: CASGTGSENEQYF.

This chain joins TRBV24-1 and TRBJ2-5; 9 positions match TRBD2. The germline CDR1 and CDR2 sequences are KGHDR and SFDVKD. Trimming at V came to 5 bases and at J to 5 bases, leaving 11 bases not matched to a gene. This CDR3 region has 16 residues. The CDR3 DNA is TGTGCCACCAGTGCCCTGGGAGCGGGAGGCCTGGAGACCCAGTACTTC. Protein: CATSALGAGGLETQYF.

V and J are TRBV7-2 and TRBJ1-4, with 8 bases lining up with TRBD1. With V trimmed by 2 bases and J by 5 bases, 4 bases remained unmatched. The germline CDR1 and CDR2 sequences are SGHTA and FQGNSA. The CDR3 runs 15 residues. CDR3 coding DNA: TGTGCCAGCAGCTTATCGACAGGGGTGAATGAAAAACTGTTTTTT. Translation gives CASSLSTGVNEKLFF.

This clone came up once. The J gene is TRBJ1-5, the V gene TRBV29-1; D perhaps matches TRBD1 (6 bases). Germline CDR1 SQVTM, CDR2 ANQGSEA. CDR3 length: 13 amino acids. Trimming took off 4 bases at V and 1 base at J, with 8 bases between the two ends. The CDR3 DNA follows: TGCAGCGTTGGAGGGGGAAGCAATCAGCCCCAGCATTTT. It specifies CSVGGGSNQPQHF. Complete variable domain (other parts from reference TRBV29-1 and TRBJ1-5): SAVISQKPSRDICQRGTSLTIQCQVDSQVTMMFWYRQQPGQSLTLIATANQGSEATYESGFVIDKFPISRPNLTFSTLTVSNMSPEDSSIYLCSVGGGSNQPQHFGDGTRLSIL.

The chain joins TRBV2 to TRBJ2-2, with TRBD1 matching over 7 bases. The CDR3 contains 17 residues. Trimming at V came to 2 bases and at J to 7 bases, leaving 13 bases not matched to a gene. Germline assignment: CDR1 SNHLY and CDR2 FYNNEI. The CDR3 loop reads CASSERVTGLSHGELFF. The CDR3 nucleotides are TGTGCCAGCAGTGAAAGGGTGACAGGGCTTTCTCACGGGGAGCTGTTTTTT.

The chain recombines TRBV5-4 with TRBJ2-7; TRBD1 aligns across 9 bases. The CDR3 is made up of 15 amino acids. Trimming took 0 bases from V and 5 from J; bases not matched to a gene: 6. Germline V gene lookup returns CDR1 SGHNT and CDR2 YYREEE (reference sequence). The CDR3 spells CASSLDWDRVHEQYF. The CDR3 nucleotides are TGTGCCAGCAGCTTGGACTGGGACAGGGTCCACGAGCAGTACTTC.

The rearrangement joins TRBV5-6 to TRBJ2-1, with 11 bases aligning to TRBD2. Losses at the gene ends were 6 bases for V and 3 bases for J; bases not matched to a gene: 5. Germline V gene data show CDR1 as SGHDT and CDR2 as YYEEEE. The CDR3 extends over 15 amino acids. The CDR3 protein is CASNSGLAGYNEQFF. As DNA, the CDR3 is TGTGCCAGCAACTCTGGACTAGCGGGCTACAATGAGCAGTTCTTC.

The gene calls are TRBV19 and TRBJ1-1; a possible D gene is TRBD1 (6 bases). V lost 4 bases, J lost 1 base, and 13 bases lay in between. This CDR3 region has 15 residues. CDR1 is LNHDA, CDR2 SQIVND, per germline (reference sequence). As DNA, the CDR3 is TGTGCCAGTAGTAAACAGGACAGCCAGAACACTGAAGCTTTCTTT. Translated, it gives CASSKQDSQNTEAFF.

The J gene is TRBJ2-1, the V gene TRBV5-4; 7 nucleotides line up with TRBD2. Germline V gene data show CDR1 as SGHNT and CDR2 as YYREEE (reference sequence). J was trimmed by 2 bases and V by 4 bases; bases with no gene match: 9. The CDR3 has 16 residues. In DNA form, the CDR3 reads TGTGCCAGCAGCCCCCCCGCTAGCGGCACCTACAATGAGCAGTTCTTC. Protein product: CASSPPASGTYNEQFF.

This rearrangement joins TRBV6-5 to TRBJ1-6; TRBD1 aligns across 7 bases. Germline values: CDR1 MNHEY, CDR2 SVGAGI. V dropped 1 base and J dropped 8; count of bases not matched to a gene: 5. The CDR3 has 15 amino acids. The CDR3 DNA follows: TGTGCCAGCAGTTACTACAGGGGTGCAGATTCACCCCTCCACTTT. This encodes CASSYYRGADSPLHF.

This chain connects TRBV28 to TRBJ2-5, with TRBD2 matching over 7 bases. The CDR3 has 16 residues. The V segment lost 3 bases and the J segment 5 bases; nucleotides outside the gene matches: 12. CDR1 MDHEN and CDR2 SYDVKM come from the germline V gene. CDR3 region: CASSLTTPGGLETQYF. CDR3 sequence (DNA): TGTGCCAGCAGTTTGACCACTCCGGGGGGACTGGAGACCCAGTACTTC.

This clone was counted a few times. The chain combines TRBV2 with TRBJ1-1, with 8 bases fitting TRBD1. V trimming: 9 bases; J trimming: 3 bases; junction bases outside the gene matches: 6. The CDR3 totals 13 residues. Germline CDR1 reads SNHLY; CDR2 reads FYNNEI. In nucleotides, the CDR3 is TGTGCCAGAGGACAGGGACTACACACTGAAGCTTTCTTT. Translated, it gives CARGQGLHTEAFF.